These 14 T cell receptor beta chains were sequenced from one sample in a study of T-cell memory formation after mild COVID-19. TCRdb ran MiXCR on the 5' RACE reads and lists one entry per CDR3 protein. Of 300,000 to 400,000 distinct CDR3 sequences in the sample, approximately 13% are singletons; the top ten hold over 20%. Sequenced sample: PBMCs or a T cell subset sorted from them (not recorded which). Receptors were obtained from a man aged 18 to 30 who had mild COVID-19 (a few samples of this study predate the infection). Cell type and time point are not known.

CDR3 sequence reads: CASSMVPGELFF. The CDR3 DNA reads TGTGCCAGCAGTATGGTACCCGGGGAGCTGTTTTTT. V and J are TRBV25-1 and TRBJ2-2; D unresolved. Germline V CDR1 and CDR2: MGHDK, SYGVNS. Trimming removed 5 bases at V and 6 bases at J, with 7 bases between. The CDR3 has 12 amino acids.

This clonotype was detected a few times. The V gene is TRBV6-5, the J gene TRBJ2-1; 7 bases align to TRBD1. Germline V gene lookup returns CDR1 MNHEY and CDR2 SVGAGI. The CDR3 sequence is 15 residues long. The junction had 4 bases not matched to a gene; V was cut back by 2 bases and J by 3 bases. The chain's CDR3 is CASSYETGFYNEQFF. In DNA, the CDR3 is TGTGCCAGCAGTTACGAGACAGGGTTCTACAATGAGCAGTTCTTC.

CDR3 DNA: TGCGCCAGCAGCCCCACCCTAAAAGGCTACGATAATTCACCCCTCCACTTT. As protein: CASSPTLKGYDNSPLHF. This chain uses TRBV5-1 with TRBJ1-6, with D hard to call. With 4 bases removed from V and 5 bases from J, the gap between germline ends came to 19 bases. The germline CDR1 and CDR2 sequences are SGHRS and YFSETQ. This CDR3 contains 17 residues.

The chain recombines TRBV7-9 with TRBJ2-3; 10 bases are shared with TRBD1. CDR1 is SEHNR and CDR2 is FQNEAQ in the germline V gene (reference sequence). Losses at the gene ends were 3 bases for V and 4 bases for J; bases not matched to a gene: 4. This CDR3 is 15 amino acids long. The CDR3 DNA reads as TGTGCCAGCAGCTTCGGGGACAGGGGTGCAGATACGCAGTATTTT. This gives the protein CASSFGDRGADTQYF.

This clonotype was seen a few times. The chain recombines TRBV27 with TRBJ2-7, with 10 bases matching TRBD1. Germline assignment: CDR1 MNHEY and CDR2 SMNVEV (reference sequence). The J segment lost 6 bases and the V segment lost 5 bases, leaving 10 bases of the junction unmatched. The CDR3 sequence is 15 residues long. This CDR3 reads CASSVRQGASVEQYF. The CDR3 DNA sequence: TGTGCCAGCAGTGTCCGACAGGGGGCCTCGGTCGAGCAGTACTTC.

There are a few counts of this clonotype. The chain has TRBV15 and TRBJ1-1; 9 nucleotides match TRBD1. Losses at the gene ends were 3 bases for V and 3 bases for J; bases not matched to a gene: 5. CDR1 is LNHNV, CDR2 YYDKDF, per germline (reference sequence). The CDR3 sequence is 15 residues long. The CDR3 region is CATSSETGGYTEAFF. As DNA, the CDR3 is TGTGCCACCAGCAGTGAAACAGGGGGCTACACTGAAGCTTTCTTT. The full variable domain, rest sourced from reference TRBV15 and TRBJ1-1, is DAMVIQNPRYQVTQFGKPVTLSCSQTLNHNVMYWYQQKSSQAPKLLFHYYDKDFNNEADTPDNFQSRRPNTSFCFLDIRSPGLGDTAMYLCATSSETGGYTEAFFGQGTRLTVV.

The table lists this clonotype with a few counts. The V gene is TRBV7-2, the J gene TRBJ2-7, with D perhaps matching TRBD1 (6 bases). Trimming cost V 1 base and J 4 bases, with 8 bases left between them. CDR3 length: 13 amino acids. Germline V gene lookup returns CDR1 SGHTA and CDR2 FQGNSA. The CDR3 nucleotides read TGTGCCAGCAGCTTAGAGCAGGGGTACGAGCAGTACTTC. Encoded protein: CASSLEQGYEQYF.

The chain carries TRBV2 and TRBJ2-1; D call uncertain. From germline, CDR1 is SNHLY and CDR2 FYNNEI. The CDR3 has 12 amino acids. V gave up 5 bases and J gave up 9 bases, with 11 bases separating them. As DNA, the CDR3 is TGTGCCAGCAGTCAGGTCGGTGTTGAGCAGTTCTTC. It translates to CASSQVGVEQFF.

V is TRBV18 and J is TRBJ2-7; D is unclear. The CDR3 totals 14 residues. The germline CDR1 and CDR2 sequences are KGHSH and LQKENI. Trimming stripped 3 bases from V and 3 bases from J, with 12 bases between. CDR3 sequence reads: CASSPSRKGYEQYV. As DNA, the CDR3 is TGTGCCAGCTCACCCTCCAGGAAAGGCTACGAGCAGTACGTC.

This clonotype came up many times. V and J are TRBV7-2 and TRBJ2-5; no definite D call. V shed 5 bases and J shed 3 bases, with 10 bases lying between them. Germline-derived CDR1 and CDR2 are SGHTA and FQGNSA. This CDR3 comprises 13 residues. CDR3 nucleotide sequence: TGTGCCAGCAGCCTCGCCCTTAAAGAGACCCAGTACTTC. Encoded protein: CASSLALKETQYF.

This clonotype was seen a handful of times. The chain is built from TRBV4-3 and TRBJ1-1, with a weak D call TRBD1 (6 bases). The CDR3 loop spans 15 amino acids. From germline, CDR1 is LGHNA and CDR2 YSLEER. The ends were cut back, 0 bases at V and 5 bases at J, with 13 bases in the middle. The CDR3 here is CASSQDGGGRTEAFF. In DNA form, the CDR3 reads TGCGCCAGCAGCCAAGATGGAGGGGGGCGTACTGAAGCTTTCTTT.

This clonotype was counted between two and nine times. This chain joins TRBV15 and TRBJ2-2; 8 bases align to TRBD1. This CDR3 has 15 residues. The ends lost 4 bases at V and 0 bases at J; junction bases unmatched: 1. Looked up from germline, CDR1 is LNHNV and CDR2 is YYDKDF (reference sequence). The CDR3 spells CATSKGQANTGELFF. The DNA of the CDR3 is TGTGCCACCAGCAAGGGACAGGCGAACACCGGGGAGCTGTTTTTT.

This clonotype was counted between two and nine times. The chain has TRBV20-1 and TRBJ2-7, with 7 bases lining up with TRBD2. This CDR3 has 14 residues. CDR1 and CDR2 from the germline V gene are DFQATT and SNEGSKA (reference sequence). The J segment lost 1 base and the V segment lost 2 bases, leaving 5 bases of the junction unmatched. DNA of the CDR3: TGCAGTGCTAGAAGGTGGCGGGAGTCCTACGAGCAGTACTTC. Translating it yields CSARRWRESYEQYF.

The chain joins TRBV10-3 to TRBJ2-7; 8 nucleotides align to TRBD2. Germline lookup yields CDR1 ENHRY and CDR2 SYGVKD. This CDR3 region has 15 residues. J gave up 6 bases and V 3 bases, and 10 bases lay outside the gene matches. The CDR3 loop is CAISDPAGGAPEQYF. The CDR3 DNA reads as TGTGCCATCAGTGACCCTGCGGGAGGAGCCCCCGAGCAGTACTTC.